Below, 26 T cell receptor beta chains from the same sample are listed, as sequenced in a study of cytomegalovirus exposure and HLA in healthy donors. Researchers ran the PCR with 60 Vbeta and 13 Jbeta primers. Produced via immunoSEQ multiplex PCR; TCRdb's table is partial and in-frame only. The sample carries under 250,000 clones, roughly 80% recorded once. The sample consisted of PBMCs. These receptors were taken from a man aged 40-49 years in good health and CMV-seropositive.

On this clone itself: Other DNA sequences within the sample encode an identical CDR3. The rearrangement joins TRBV7-9 to TRBJ1-5, with D hard to call. The germline V gene encodes CDR1 SEHNR and CDR2 FQNEAQ (reference sequence). Trimming shortened V by 2 bases and J by 4 bases, and 9 bases separated the two germline ends. The CDR3 has 14 amino acids. The DNA for the CDR3 is TGTGCCAGCAGCTTACTAGGAGGTAATCAGCCCCAGCATTTT. Its translation is CASSLLGGNQPQHF. The whole variable domain, remainder taken from reference TRBV7-9 and TRBJ1-5, is DTGVSQNPRHKITKRGQNVTFRCDPISEHNRLYWYRQTLGQGPEFLTYFQNEAQLEKSRLLSDRFSAERPKGSFSTLEIQRTEQGDSAMYLCASSLLGGNQPQHFGDGTRLSIL.

The genes are TRBV11-3 and TRBJ2-7; 9 bases fit TRBD1. The CDR3 extends over 14 amino acids. Germline CDR1 and CDR2: SGHNT and YENEEA. V lost 3 bases, J lost 3 bases, and 3 bases stayed unmatched. CDR3 amino acids: CASSFGTGNYEQYV. The CDR3 bases are TGTGCCAGCAGCTTCGGGACAGGGAACTACGAGCAGTACGTC.

This clone was picked up a small number of times. Distinct nucleotide sequences in the sample also encode this CDR3. The V call is TRBV7-9, the J call TRBJ1-5; 7 bases are a match to TRBD1. V gave up 1 base and J gave up 7 bases; unmatched junction bases: 4. Germline CDR1 is SEHNR and CDR2 is FQNEAQ (reference sequence). This CDR3 has 14 residues. CDR3 residues: CASSLGQGGQPQHF. In nucleotides, the CDR3 is TGTGCCAGCAGCTTAGGACAGGGCGGGCAGCCCCAGCATTTT.

The V call is TRBV5-4, the J call TRBJ2-1; 11 positions agree with TRBD2. With V trimmed by 0 bases and J by 7 bases, 6 bases remained unmatched. From germline, CDR1 is SGHNT and CDR2 YYREEE (reference sequence). This CDR3 is 16 amino acids long. The CDR3 DNA is TGTGCCAGCAGCTTGGCCCTCTCTAGCGGGGGGAATGAGCAGTTCTTC. Translated: CASSLALSSGGNEQFF.

CDR3 protein: CASRPGAGGPDEQYV. Here the CDR3 DNA reads TGCGCCAGCAGACCTGGGGCGGGAGGGCCGGACGAGCAGTACGTC. V usage is TRBV5-1 and J usage is TRBJ2-7, with 9 bases fitting TRBD2. CDR1 is SGHRS, CDR2 YFSETQ, per germline. The ends lost 5 bases at V and 5 bases at J; junction bases unmatched: 11. The CDR3 consists of 15 residues.

The chain joins TRBV23-1 to TRBJ2-6; 7 bases match TRBD2. TRBV23-1 is annotated as an ORF whose role is uncertain. After removal of 4 bases from V and 0 bases from J, the junction contained 12 bases not matched to a gene. This CDR3 has 19 residues. CDR3 coding DNA: TGCGCCAGCAGTCGCTGGCGGGGGTCAAGTCTCTCTGGGGCCAACGTCCTGACTTTC. Its translation is CASSRWRGSSLSGANVLTF.

The chain couples TRBV30 to TRBJ2-7; D might be TRBD1 (5 bases). V was pared by 2 bases and J by 0 bases, with 8 bases between. The CDR3 runs to 13 residues. From germline, CDR1 is GTSNPN and CDR2 SVGIG (reference sequence). The CDR3 loop is CAWSRQPSYEQYV. Here the CDR3 DNA reads TGTGCCTGGAGTCGACAGCCCTCCTACGAGCAGTACGTC.

The chain recombines TRBV5-1 with TRBJ2-3; 8 bases are shared with TRBD2. J was trimmed by 6 bases and V by 6 bases; bases with no gene match: 9. Germline CDR1 reads SGHRS; CDR2 reads YFSETQ. The CDR3 is 14 residues long. The chain's CDR3 is CASTTGGLWDTQYF. In DNA, the CDR3 is TGCGCCAGCACTACGGGAGGGCTCTGGGATACGCAGTATTTT.

The chain combines TRBV7-9 with TRBJ2-5; the D is unclear. Germline lookup yields CDR1 SEHNR and CDR2 FQNEAQ (reference sequence). The CDR3 totals 14 residues. Between the trimmed V and J ends, which lost 5 bases and 3 bases, there was a span of 13 bases. This CDR3 is CASSPVLAKETQYF. In DNA, the CDR3 is TGTGCCAGCAGCCCCGTCTTGGCCAAAGAGACCCAGTACTTC.

V usage is TRBV27 and J usage is TRBJ2-7, with 8 bases lining up with TRBD2. Looked up from germline, CDR1 is MNHEY and CDR2 is SMNVEV (reference sequence). The CDR3 loop spans 15 amino acids. V gave up 3 bases and J gave up 5 bases; unmatched junction bases: 9. The CDR3 region has the DNA TGTGCCAGCAGTTTCGGGACTAGGGAATTCGACGAGCAGTACTTC. It specifies CASSFGTREFDEQYF.

This clone was recorded a few times. This sequence joins TRBV21-1 and TRBJ1-1; the table calls TRBD1, which could not be checked here. TRBV21-1 is a pseudogene. This CDR3 comprises 20 residues. The CDR3 bases are TGTGCCAGCAGCCCAAGAGGGACAGGGGACCACGTATGGATCAACACTGAAGCTTTCTTT. Its translation is CASSPRGTGDHVWINTEAFF.

The rearrangement links TRBV4-1 to TRBJ1-3; D gene unclear. CDR1 is MGHRA and CDR2 is YSYEKL in the germline V gene. V was clipped by 0 bases and J by 0 bases, with 9 bases between them. The length of the CDR3 is 16 residues. The chain's CDR3 is CASSQDGHFSGNTIYF. The CDR3 DNA is TGCGCCAGCAGCCAAGATGGGCACTTCTCTGGAAACACCATATATTTT.

This clone was detected a few times. This rearrangement joins TRBV19 to TRBJ1-5, with D perhaps TRBD1 (5 bases). Germline CDR1 is LNHDA and CDR2 is SQIVND (reference sequence). This CDR3 comprises 13 residues. V lost 3 bases and J 4 bases, leaving 7 bases between the germline ends. The CDR3 DNA reads TGTGCCAGTAGTATGCAGGGAAATCAGCCCCAGCATTTT. Translating it yields CASSMQGNQPQHF.

The chain carries TRBV4-1 and TRBJ2-1, with 10 nucleotides matching TRBD2. Germline CDR1 reads MGHRA; CDR2 reads YSYEKL. Trimming at V came to 3 bases and at J to 7 bases, leaving 12 bases not matched to a gene. The CDR3 sequence is 17 residues long. DNA of the CDR3: TGCGCCAGCAGCCACCCCTGGAGCGGGAGGGATAGGAATGAGCAGTTCTTC. It codes for CASSHPWSGRDRNEQFF.

The chain has TRBV19 and TRBJ2-1, with 8 bases fitting TRBD1. Trimming at V came to 8 bases and at J to 5 bases, leaving 11 bases not matched to a gene. Germline CDR1 reads LNHDA; CDR2 reads SQIVND (reference sequence). The CDR3 extends over 15 amino acids. CDR3 coding DNA: TGTGCCAGTTCCCAACCCGGGACAGGTCACAATGAGCAGTTCTTC. Encoded protein: CASSQPGTGHNEQFF.

The chain carries TRBV27 and TRBJ2-7; 8 positions match TRBD2. Germline V CDR1 and CDR2: MNHEY, SMNVEV (reference sequence). There are 15 residues in the CDR3. The V and J ends lost 3 bases and 2 bases, in that order; junction bases with no gene match: 6. CDR3 residues: CASSFLFSGAYEQYF. DNA of the CDR3: TGTGCCAGCAGTTTCCTGTTTAGCGGGGCCTACGAGCAGTACTTC.

V usage is TRBV6-5 and J usage is TRBJ2-7; 9 nucleotides match TRBD1. Germline CDR1 MNHEY, CDR2 SVGAGI. V lost 2 bases and J lost 2; bases outside the gene matches: 4. This CDR3 has 15 amino acids. The CDR3 coding sequence is TGTGCCAGCAGTTACGCGGGGGACAGGGCCTACGAGCAGTACTTC. As protein: CASSYAGDRAYEQYF.

The gene calls are TRBV4-2 and TRBJ1-5; 7 nucleotides match TRBD1. Germline V gene data show CDR1 as LGHNA and CDR2 as YNFKEQ. V was pared by 1 base and J by 7 bases, with 10 bases of the junction left unmatched. The CDR3 spans 16 residues. CDR3 bases: TGTGCCAGCAGCCAAGTCAGTTCGGCAGGGGGACAGCCCCAGCATTTT. Translating gives CASSQVSSAGGQPQHF.

CDR3 coding DNA: TGTGCCAGCAGCCAGGGACAGGGGGAAGGAAACACTGAAGCTTTCTTT. The encoded protein is CASSQGQGEGNTEAFF. This rearrangement joins TRBV7-9 to TRBJ1-1; 11 bases map to TRBD1. Germline V gene lookup returns CDR1 SEHNR and CDR2 FQNEAQ (reference sequence). V was clipped by 5 bases and J by 2 bases; unmatched bases: 7. CDR3 length: 16 amino acids.

The chain uses TRBV9 and TRBJ2-1, with 8 nucleotides matching TRBD2. The CDR3 totals 16 residues. Germline-derived CDR1 and CDR2 are SGDLS and YYNGEE. The V segment lost 0 bases and the J segment 2 bases; nucleotides outside the gene matches: 4. As DNA, the CDR3 is TGTGCCAGCAGCGTAGTAGACGGGAGGGCCTACAATGAGCAGTTCTTC. As protein: CASSVVDGRAYNEQFF.

J is TRBJ2-1 and V is TRBV29-1; 9 bases are a match to TRBD2. CDR1 is SQVTM and CDR2 is ANQGSEA in the germline V gene. CDR3 length: 14 residues. J lost 7 bases, V lost 1 base, and 5 bases had no gene match. The DNA of the CDR3 is TGCAGCGTTGAAGGTCTAGCGGGACCTAATGAGCAGTTCTTC. Protein: CSVEGLAGPNEQFF.

The chain carries TRBV4-2 and TRBJ1-1; possibly TRBD1 for D (5 bases). In germline, CDR1 is LGHNA, CDR2 YNFKEQ. CDR3 length: 14 residues. Trimming cost V 0 bases and J 1 base, with 6 bases left between them. The CDR3 protein is CASSQETANTEAFF. In nucleotides, the CDR3 is TGTGCCAGCAGCCAAGAGACAGCGAACACTGAAGCTTTCTTT.

This sequence joins TRBV6-1 and TRBJ1-1; the match to TRBD1 covers 9 bases. This CDR3 is 14 amino acids long. Looked up from germline, CDR1 is MNHNS and CDR2 is SASEGT. Trimming cost V 5 bases and J 1 base; bases outside gene matches: 2. The CDR3 reads CASSMGQGNTEAFF. For the CDR3, the DNA is TGTGCCAGCAGTATGGGACAGGGGAACACTGAAGCTTTCTTT.

This chain links TRBV7-9 with TRBJ2-7; maybe TRBD2 (5 bases). This CDR3 spans 14 amino acids. Trimming took 4 bases from V and 0 from J, leaving 10 bases between them. Germline CDR1 SEHNR, CDR2 FQNEAQ (reference sequence). CDR3 region: CASSSPGNSYEQYF. For the CDR3, the DNA is TGTGCCAGCAGCTCACCCGGGAACTCCTACGAGCAGTACTTC.

The J gene is TRBJ2-6, the V gene TRBV14, with 7 bases identical to TRBD1. Germline-derived CDR1 and CDR2 are SGHDN and FVKESK. After removal of 3 bases from V and 2 bases from J, the junction contained 4 bases not matched to a gene. The CDR3 runs to 16 residues. The CDR3 DNA sequence: TGTGCCAGCAGCCACCCCGGGACAGCTGGGGCCAACGTCCTGACTTTC. The encoded protein is CASSHPGTAGANVLTF.

V gene TRBV5-1 combines with J gene TRBJ1-1, with a possible D match to TRBD1 (6 bases). Germline V gives CDR1 SGHRS, CDR2 YFSETQ. CDR3 length: 15 amino acids. V was pared by 4 bases and J by 1 base, with 14 bases between. The CDR3 region is CASSKLPGQNTEAFF. CDR3 in DNA: TGCGCCAGCAGCAAGTTACCGGGACAGAACACTGAAGCTTTCTTT.